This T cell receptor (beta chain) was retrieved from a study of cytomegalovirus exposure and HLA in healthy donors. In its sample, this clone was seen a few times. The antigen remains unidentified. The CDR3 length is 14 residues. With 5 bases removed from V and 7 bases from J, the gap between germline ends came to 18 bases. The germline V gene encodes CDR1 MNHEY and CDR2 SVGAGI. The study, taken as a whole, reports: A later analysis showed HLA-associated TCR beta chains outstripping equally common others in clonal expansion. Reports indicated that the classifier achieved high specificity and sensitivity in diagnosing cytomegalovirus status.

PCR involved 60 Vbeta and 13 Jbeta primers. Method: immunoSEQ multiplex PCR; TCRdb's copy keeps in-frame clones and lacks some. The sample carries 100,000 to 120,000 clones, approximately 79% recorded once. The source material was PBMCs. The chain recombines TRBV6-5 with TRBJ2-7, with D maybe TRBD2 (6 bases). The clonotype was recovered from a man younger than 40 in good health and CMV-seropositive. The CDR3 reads CASSLSQEAGEQYF. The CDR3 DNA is TGTGCCAGCAGTCTATCTCAGGAGGCGGGAGAGCAGTACTTC.